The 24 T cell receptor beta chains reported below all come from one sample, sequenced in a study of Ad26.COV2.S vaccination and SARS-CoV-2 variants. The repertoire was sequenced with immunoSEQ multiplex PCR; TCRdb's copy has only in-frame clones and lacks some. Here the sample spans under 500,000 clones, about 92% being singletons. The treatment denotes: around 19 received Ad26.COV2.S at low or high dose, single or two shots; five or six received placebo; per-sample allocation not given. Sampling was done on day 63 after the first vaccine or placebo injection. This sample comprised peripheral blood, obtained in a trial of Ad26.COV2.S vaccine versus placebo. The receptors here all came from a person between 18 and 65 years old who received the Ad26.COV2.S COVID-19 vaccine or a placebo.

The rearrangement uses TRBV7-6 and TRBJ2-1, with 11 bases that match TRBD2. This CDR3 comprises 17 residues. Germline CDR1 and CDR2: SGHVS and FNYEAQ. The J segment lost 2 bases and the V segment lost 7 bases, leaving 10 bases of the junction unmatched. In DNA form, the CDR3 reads TGTGCCAGCAACGAGCTGGTAGCGGGGGGGCCCTACAATGAGCAGTTCTTC. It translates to CASNELVAGGPYNEQFF. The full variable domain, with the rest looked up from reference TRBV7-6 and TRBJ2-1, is GAGVSQSPRYKVTKRGQDVALRCDPISGHVSLYWYRQALGQGPEFLTYFNYEAQQDKSGLPNDRFSAERPEGSISTLTIQRTEQRDSAMYRCASNELVAGGPYNEQFFGPGTRLTVL.

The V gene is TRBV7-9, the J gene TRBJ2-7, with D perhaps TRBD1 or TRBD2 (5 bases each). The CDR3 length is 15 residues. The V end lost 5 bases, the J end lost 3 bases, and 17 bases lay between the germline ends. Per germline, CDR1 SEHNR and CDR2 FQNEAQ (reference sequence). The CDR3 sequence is CASSPSGKEDYEQYF. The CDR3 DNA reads TGTGCCAGCAGCCCGTCAGGGAAGGAGGACTACGAGCAGTACTTC.

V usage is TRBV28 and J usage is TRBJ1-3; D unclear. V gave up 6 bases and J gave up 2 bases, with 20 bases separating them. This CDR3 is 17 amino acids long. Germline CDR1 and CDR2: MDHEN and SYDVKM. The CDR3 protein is CASSPRRSASTGNTIYF. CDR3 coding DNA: TGTGCCAGCAGCCCCAGACGAAGCGCTTCTACTGGAAACACCATATATTTT.

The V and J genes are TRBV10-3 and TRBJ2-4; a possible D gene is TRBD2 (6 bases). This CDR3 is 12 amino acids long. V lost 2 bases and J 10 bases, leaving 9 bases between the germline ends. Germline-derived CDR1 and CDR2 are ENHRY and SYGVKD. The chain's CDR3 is CAISERGRIQYF. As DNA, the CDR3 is TGTGCCATCAGTGAGCGGGGGAGGATTCAGTACTTC.

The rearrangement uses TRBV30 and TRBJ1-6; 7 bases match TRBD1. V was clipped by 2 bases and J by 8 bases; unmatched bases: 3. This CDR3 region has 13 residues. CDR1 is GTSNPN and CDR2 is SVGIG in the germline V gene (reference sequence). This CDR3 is CAWSLDRDSPLHF. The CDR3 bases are TGTGCCTGGAGTCTCGACAGGGATTCACCCCTCCACTTT.

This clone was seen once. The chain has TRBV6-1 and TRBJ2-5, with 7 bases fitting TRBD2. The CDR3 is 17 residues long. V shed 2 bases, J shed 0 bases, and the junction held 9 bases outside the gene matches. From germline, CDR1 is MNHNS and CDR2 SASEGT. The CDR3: CASSEWEGSSDQETQYF. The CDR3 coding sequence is TGTGCCAGCAGTGAATGGGAGGGATCTAGCGACCAAGAGACCCAGTACTTC.

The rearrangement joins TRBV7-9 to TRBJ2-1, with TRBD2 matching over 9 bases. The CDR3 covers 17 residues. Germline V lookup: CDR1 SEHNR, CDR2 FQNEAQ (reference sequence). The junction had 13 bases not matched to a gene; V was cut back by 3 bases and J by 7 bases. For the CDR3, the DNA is TGTGCCAGCAGCTTTAGGTCGCCGGCTAGCGGGGATAATGAGCAGTTCTTC. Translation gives CASSFRSPASGDNEQFF.

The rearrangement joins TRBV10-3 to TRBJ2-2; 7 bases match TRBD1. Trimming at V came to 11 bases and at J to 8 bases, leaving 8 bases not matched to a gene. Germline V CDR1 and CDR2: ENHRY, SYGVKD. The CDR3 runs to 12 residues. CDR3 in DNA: TGTGCCCACGGAGCAGGGGGTGGGGAGCTGTTTTTT. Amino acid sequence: CAHGAGGGELFF.

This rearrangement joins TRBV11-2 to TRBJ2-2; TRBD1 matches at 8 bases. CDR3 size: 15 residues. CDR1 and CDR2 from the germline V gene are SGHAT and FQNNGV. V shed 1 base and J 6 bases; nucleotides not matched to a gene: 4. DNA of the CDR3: TGTGCCAGCAGCTTAGCAGGGGGCTTTTCCGGGGAGCTGTTTTTT. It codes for CASSLAGGFSGELFF.

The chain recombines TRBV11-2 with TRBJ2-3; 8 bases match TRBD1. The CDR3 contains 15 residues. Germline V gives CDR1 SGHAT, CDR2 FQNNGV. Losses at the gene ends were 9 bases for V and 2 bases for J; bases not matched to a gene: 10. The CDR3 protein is CASNPGQGPTDTQYF. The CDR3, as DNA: TGTGCCAGTAACCCAGGACAGGGACCCACAGATACGCAGTATTTT.

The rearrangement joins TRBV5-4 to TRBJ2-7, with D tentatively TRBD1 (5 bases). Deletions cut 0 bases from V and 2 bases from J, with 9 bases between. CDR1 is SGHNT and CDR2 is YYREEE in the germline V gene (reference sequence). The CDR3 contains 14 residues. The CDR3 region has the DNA TGTGCCAGCAGCTTGGGCAGGGAAACCTACGAGCAGTACTTC. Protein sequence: CASSLGRETYEQYF. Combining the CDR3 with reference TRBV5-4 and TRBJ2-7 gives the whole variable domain ETGVTQSPTHLIKTRGQQVTLRCSSQSGHNTVSWYQQALGQGPQFIFQYYREEENGRGNFPPRFSGLQFPNYSSELNVNALELDDSALYLCASSLGRETYEQYFGPGTRLTVT.

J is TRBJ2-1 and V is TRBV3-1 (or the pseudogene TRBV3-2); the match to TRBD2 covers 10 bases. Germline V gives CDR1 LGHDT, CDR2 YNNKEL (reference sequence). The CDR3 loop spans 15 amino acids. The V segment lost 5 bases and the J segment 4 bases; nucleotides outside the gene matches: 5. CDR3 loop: CASSRTSGQYNEQFF. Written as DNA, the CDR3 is TGTGCCAGCAGCAGGACTAGCGGACAATACAATGAGCAGTTCTTC.

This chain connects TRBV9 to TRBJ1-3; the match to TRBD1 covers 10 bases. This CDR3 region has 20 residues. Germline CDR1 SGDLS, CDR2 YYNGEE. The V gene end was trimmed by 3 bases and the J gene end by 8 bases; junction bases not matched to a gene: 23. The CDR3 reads CASSAKPRDRGFFRLYTIYF. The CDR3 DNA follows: TGTGCCAGCAGCGCCAAACCCCGGGACAGGGGCTTTTTTCGGCTTTACACCATATATTTT.

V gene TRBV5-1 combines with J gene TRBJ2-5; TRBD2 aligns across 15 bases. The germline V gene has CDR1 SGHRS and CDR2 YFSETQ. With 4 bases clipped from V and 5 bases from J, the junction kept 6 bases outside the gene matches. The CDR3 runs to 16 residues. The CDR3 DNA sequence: TGCGCCAGCAGCCGGACTAGCGGGGGGGCCTGGGAGACCCAGTACTTC. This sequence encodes CASSRTSGGAWETQYF.

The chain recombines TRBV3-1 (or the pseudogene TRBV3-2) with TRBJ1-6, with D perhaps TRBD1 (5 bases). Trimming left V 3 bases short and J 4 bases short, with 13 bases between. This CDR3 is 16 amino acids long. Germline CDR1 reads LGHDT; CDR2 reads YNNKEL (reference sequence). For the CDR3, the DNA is TGTGCCAGCAGCCATCAGCCCGGGGGGTATAATTCACCCCTCCACTTT. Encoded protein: CASSHQPGGYNSPLHF.

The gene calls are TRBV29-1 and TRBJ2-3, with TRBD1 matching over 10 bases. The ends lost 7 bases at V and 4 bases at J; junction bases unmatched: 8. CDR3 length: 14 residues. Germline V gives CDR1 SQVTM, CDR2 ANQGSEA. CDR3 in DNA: TGCAGCGGCTCACGGGACAGGGGAGCAGATACGCAGTATTTT. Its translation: CSGSRDRGADTQYF.

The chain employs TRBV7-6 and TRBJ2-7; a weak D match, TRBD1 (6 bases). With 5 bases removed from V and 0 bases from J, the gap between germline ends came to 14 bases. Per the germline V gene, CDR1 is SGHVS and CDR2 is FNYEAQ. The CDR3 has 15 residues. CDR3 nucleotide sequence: TGTGCCAGCAGCGCACTCACAGGGAGCTCCTACGAGCAGTACTTC. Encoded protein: CASSALTGSSYEQYF.

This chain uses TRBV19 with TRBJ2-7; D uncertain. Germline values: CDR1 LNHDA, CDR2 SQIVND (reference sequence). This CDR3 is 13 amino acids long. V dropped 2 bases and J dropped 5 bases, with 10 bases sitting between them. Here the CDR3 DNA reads TGTGCCAGTAGTATAAAAGGTCTTCACGAGCAGTACTTC. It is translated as CASSIKGLHEQYF.

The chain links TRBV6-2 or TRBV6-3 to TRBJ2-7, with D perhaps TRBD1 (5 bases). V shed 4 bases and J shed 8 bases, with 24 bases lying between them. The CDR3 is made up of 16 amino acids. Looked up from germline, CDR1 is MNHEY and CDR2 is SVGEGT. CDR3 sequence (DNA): TGTGCCAGCAGTTTCCCAATCAGGGAAGGGTTTAATCAGCAGTACTTC. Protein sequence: CASSFPIREGFNQQYF.

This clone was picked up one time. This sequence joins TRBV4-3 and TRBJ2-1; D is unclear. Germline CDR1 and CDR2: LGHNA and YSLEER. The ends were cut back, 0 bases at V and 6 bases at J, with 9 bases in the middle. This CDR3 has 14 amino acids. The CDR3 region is CASSQDAWTNEQFF. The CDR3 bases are TGCGCCAGCAGCCAAGATGCCTGGACCAATGAGCAGTTCTTC.

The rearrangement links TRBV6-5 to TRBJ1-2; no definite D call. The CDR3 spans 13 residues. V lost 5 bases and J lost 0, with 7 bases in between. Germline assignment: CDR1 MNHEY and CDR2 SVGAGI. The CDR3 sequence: CASSSLPNYGYTF. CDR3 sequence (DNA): TGTGCCAGCAGTAGCCTTCCTAACTATGGCTACACCTTC.

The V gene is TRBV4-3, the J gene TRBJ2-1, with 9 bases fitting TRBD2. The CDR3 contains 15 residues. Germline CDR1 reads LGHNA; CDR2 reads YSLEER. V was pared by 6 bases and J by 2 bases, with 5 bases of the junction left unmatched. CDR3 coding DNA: TGCGCCAGCAGTAAGACTAGCGGACCCTACAATGAGCAGTTCTTC. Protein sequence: CASSKTSGPYNEQFF.

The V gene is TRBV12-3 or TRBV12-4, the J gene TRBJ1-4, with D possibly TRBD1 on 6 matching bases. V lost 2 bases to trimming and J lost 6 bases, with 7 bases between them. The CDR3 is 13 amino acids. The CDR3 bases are TGTGCCAGCAGTTTATCAGGGGATGAAAAACTGTTTTTT. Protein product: CASSLSGDEKLFF.

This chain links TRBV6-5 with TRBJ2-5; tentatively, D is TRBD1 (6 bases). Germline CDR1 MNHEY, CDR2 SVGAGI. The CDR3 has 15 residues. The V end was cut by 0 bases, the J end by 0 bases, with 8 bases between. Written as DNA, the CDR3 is TGTGCCAGCAGTTACTCGGGACACTACCAAGAGACCCAGTACTTC. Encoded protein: CASSYSGHYQETQYF.